The T cell receptor beta chain under discussion was sequenced for a study of blood T cell repertoires in COVID-19. Across the whole study: T cells, B-cell-depleted T cells, or PBMCs supplied cDNA or gDNA.

This CDR3 spans 19 amino acids. The germline CDR1 and CDR2 sequences are SGHAT and FQNNGV. J lost 0 bases, V lost 1 base, and 7 bases had no gene match. Generated by immunoSEQ multiplex PCR, the TCRdb table keeps only in-frame clones and is missing some. This sample has about 89,000 clones, with approximately 82% found just once. This chain connects TRBV11-2 to TRBJ2-1, with TRBD2 identical over 12 bases. The receptor was derived from a man aged 65 to 79 with acute or convalescent COVID-19. The sequenced material came from peripheral blood. The CDR3 here is CASSLVLAGGFSSYNEQFF. The DNA for the CDR3 is TGTGCCAGCAGCTTAGTTCTAGCGGGAGGGTTTAGCTCCTACAATGAGCAGTTCTTC.